This entry describes one TCR beta chain. Its antigen is not known. This entry comes from a study of T cells in Graves' hyperthyroidism and ophthalmopathy. Study context: It was at initial diagnosis, before any treatment, that peripheral blood was collected. Study-wide findings and caveats: A model of 13 V-J features distinguished ophthalmopathy from stable hyperthyroidism.

The investigators amplified TCR beta CDR3 regions from RNA transcripts. First-round RT-PCR targeting the TCR CDR3 was performed with the HTBI primer set. TCRdb itself ran the multiplex PCR reads through MiXCR, one entry per CDR3 protein. The sample records around 440,000 distinct CDR3 sequences, about 15% being singletons. Trimming took 4 bases from V and 0 from J, leaving 14 bases between them. This CDR3 has 15 residues. CDR1 is SGHRS and CDR2 is YFSETQ in the germline V gene. Patients counted as stable if ophthalmopathy did not develop within 18 months. Subjects aged 18 to 65 presented with newly diagnosed hyperthyroidism of less than 2 months' duration.

The genes are TRBV5-1 and TRBJ2-7; the D gene is possibly TRBD1 (6 bases). Specimen: blood. This TCR derives from a woman in her late teens or twenties with Graves' hyperthyroidism. This CDR3 reads CASSPEGRGSYEQYF. CDR3 DNA: TGCGCCAGCAGCCCAGAGGGCAGGGGCTCCTACGAGCAGTACTTC.